What follows are 20 T cell receptor beta chains derived from one specimen sequenced in a study of regulatory T cells in long-lasting Graves disease. Investigators prepared the TCR beta libraries by applying iRepertoire HTBI primers and Arm-PCR of CDR3 regions. TCRdb analysed the multiplex PCR reads with MiXCR anew, one entry per CDR3 protein. The data contain over 500,000 distinct CDR3 sequences, approximately 16% of them singletons. The time point here: newly diagnosed GD, antithyroid drugs for less than 3 months. PBMC-extracted RNA yielded the TCR library. The sample was also reused in another study, on T cells in Graves' hyperthyroidism and ophthalmopathy.

Sequenced material: peripheral blood mononuclear cells (PBMCs), taken at new diagnosis, from a patient treated with antithyroid drugs. These receptors all stem from a young man with Graves disease.

Only a few counts were recorded for this clonotype. As DNA, the CDR3 is TGCAGTGCCATTACCCAGGGGGTTGAGCAGTTCTTC. Protein sequence: CSAITQGVEQFF. The rearrangement links TRBV20-1 to TRBJ2-1; 7 nucleotides align to TRBD1. The CDR3 runs to 12 residues. Looked up from germline, CDR1 is DFQATT and CDR2 is SNEGSKA (reference sequence). J gave up 9 bases and V 6 bases, and 8 bases lay outside the gene matches.

V and J are TRBV30 and TRBJ2-7; 14 bases align to TRBD2. Germline trimming cut 2 bases from V and 2 bases from J; bases unmatched to any gene: 5. CDR3 size: 16 residues. Germline assignment: CDR1 GTSNPN and CDR2 SVGIG (reference sequence). CDR3 DNA sequence: TGTGCCTGGAGTCCTCGACTAGCGGGAGGGCCCTACGAGCAGTACTTC. The encoded protein is CAWSPRLAGGPYEQYF.

The V gene is TRBV4-1, the J gene TRBJ2-2, with a possible D match to TRBD2 (6 bases). The V end was cut by 5 bases, the J end by 7 bases, with 23 bases between. CDR1 and CDR2 (germline): MGHRA, YSYEKL. The CDR3 consists of 17 residues. The CDR3 here is CASSSPGLPKKIGELFF. CDR3 in DNA: TGCGCCAGCAGCTCTCCGGGACTCCCTAAGAAGATCGGGGAGCTGTTTTTT.

The chain combines TRBV29-1 with TRBJ1-5; D not resolved. Trimming removed 4 bases from V and 3 bases from J, with 10 bases in between. Germline loops: CDR1 SQVTM, CDR2 ANQGSEA. CDR3 length: 13 amino acids. The CDR3 here is CSVGRGYNQPQHF. For the CDR3, the DNA is TGCAGCGTTGGGCGCGGGTACAATCAGCCCCAGCATTTT.

Ten or more counts support this clonotype. The chain employs TRBV20-1 and TRBJ1-1; D gene ambiguous. CDR3 length: 15 amino acids. V was pared by 2 bases and J by 1 base, with 14 bases between. The germline V gene has CDR1 DFQATT and CDR2 SNEGSKA (reference sequence). This CDR3 reads CSARLVSAGNTEAFF. The CDR3 nucleotides are TGCAGTGCTAGATTAGTATCCGCTGGGAACACTGAAGCTTTCTTT.

The rearrangement joins TRBV5-4 to TRBJ2-1; tentative D call: TRBD1 (5 bases). The CDR3 consists of 14 residues. The V gene's germline CDR1 is SGHNT and CDR2 YYREEE (reference sequence). The V and J ends lost 2 bases and 9 bases respectively, with 15 bases between them. In DNA form, the CDR3 reads TGTGCCAGCAGCTTAGGGCAGGGCGGTGGTGAGCAGTTCTTC. It is translated as CASSLGQGGGEQFF.

This clonotype was counted ten times or more. The CDR3 here is CASSYSGGRTGELFF. The CDR3 bases are TGTGCCAGCAGTTACTCAGGGGGAAGGACCGGGGAGCTGTTTTTT. The V gene is TRBV6-5, the J gene TRBJ2-2, with D maybe TRBD1 (6 bases). Germline CDR1 and CDR2: MNHEY and SVGAGI. Deletions cut 0 bases from V and 5 bases from J, with 10 bases between. This CDR3 has 15 residues.

The chain employs TRBV18 and TRBJ1-6; no clear D. V was clipped by 3 bases and J by 13 bases, with 13 bases between them. Per germline, CDR1 KGHSH and CDR2 LQKENI. The CDR3 is 13 amino acids. The CDR3 coding sequence is TGTGCCAGCTCACCTGGGTCGCGGGGTCCCCTCCACTTT. It is translated as CASSPGSRGPLHF.

This clonotype was counted a few times. At one end the junction does not follow the germline gene, possibly because of a read error. The chain uses TRBV6-5 and TRBJ1-2; the match to TRBD1 covers 7 bases. CDR3 length: 12 amino acids. Per the germline V gene, CDR1 is MNHEY and CDR2 is SVGAGI. For the CDR3, the DNA is TGTGCCAGCAGTTACGCCGGGACAGATTGGGTATTC. It is translated as CASSYAGTDWVF.

This clonotype has a count of ten or more. The chain uses TRBV6-2 or TRBV6-3 and TRBJ2-1, with a possible D match to TRBD1 (6 bases). V lost 2 bases and J lost 3, with 17 bases in between. Looked up from germline, CDR1 is MNHEY and CDR2 is SVGEGT. The CDR3 has 17 residues. The CDR3 nucleotides are TGTGCCAGCAGTTACACAGGGCCCGGGACCCTCTACAATGAGCAGTTCTTC. It is translated as CASSYTGPGTLYNEQFF.

This clonotype has a handful of counts. This rearrangement joins TRBV2 to TRBJ1-4; D uncertain. The CDR3 contains 14 residues. V dropped 7 bases and J dropped 3 bases, with 12 bases sitting between them. Germline values: CDR1 SNHLY, CDR2 FYNNEI. CDR3 sequence reads: CASNRRGSNEKLFF. CDR3 sequence (DNA): TGTGCCAGCAACCGCAGAGGGTCTAATGAAAAACTGTTTTTT.

This clonotype was seen at least ten times. The chain has TRBV5-1 and TRBJ2-1; 8 bases line up with TRBD2. The junction had 15 bases not matched to a gene; V was cut back by 7 bases and J by 9 bases. Germline-derived CDR1 and CDR2 are SGHRS and YFSETQ. This CDR3 contains 15 residues. CDR3 in amino acids: CASGSGSETFGEQFF. The DNA for the CDR3 is TGCGCCAGCGGGAGCGGGAGTGAGACCTTCGGTGAGCAGTTCTTC.

This clonotype was counted ten times or more. The chain links TRBV27 to TRBJ2-7; D is possibly TRBD2 (5 bases). Germline assignment: CDR1 MNHEY and CDR2 SMNVEV (reference sequence). Trimming left V 3 bases short and J 1 base short, with 13 bases between. The CDR3 length is 15 residues. CDR3 loop: CASSLSFTGSYEQYF. In DNA, the CDR3 is TGTGCCAGCAGTTTGTCGTTCACGGGATCCTACGAGCAGTACTTC.

This clonotype occurred many times. The chain employs TRBV11-2 and TRBJ1-1; D gene uncertain. V shed 1 base and J shed 5 bases, with 11 bases lying between them. Germline CDR1 and CDR2: SGHAT and FQNNGV. There are 14 residues in the CDR3. The CDR3 nucleotides read TGTGCCAGCAGCTTAGGGGGAGGGCGGACTGAAGCTTTCTTT. This translates into CASSLGGGRTEAFF.

The table lists this clonotype with many counts. This chain connects TRBV29-1 to TRBJ2-3; 14 bases are a match to TRBD2. CDR1 and CDR2 from the germline V gene are SQVTM and ANQGSEA. The CDR3 is made up of 16 amino acids. Trimming took 4 bases from V and 0 from J; bases not matched to a gene: 3. CDR3 DNA sequence: TGCAGCGTTGCCGGGACTAGCGGGGGAAGCACAGATACGCAGTATTTT. Its translation is CSVAGTSGGSTDTQYF.

This clonotype was counted only a few times. It may be a read error: a sequence one base away is much more abundant. The gene calls are TRBV5-1 and TRBJ2-7, with 12 bases fitting TRBD2. V lost 6 bases and J lost 7; bases outside the gene matches: 8. The length of the CDR3 is 14 residues. Germline assignment: CDR1 SGHRS and CDR2 YFSETQ. CDR3 sequence reads: CASTLGLAGTEQYF. DNA of the CDR3: TGCGCCAGCACCCTCGGACTAGCGGGAACTGAGCAGTACTTC.

The gene calls are TRBV20-1 and TRBJ2-3; D might be TRBD2 (6 bases). The ends were cut back, 1 base at V and 0 bases at J, with 14 bases in the middle. The V gene's germline CDR1 is DFQATT and CDR2 SNEGSKA (reference sequence). The CDR3 runs to 16 residues. The chain's CDR3 is CSARGLLAASTDTQYF. CDR3 DNA: TGCAGTGCTAGAGGCTTACTAGCTGCTAGCACAGATACGCAGTATTTT.

The table lists this clonotype with many counts. The chain is built from TRBV30 and TRBJ2-1, with TRBD2 matching over 8 bases. The V segment lost 1 base and the J segment 3 bases; nucleotides outside the gene matches: 2. CDR3 length equals 14 residues. Germline CDR1 is GTSNPN and CDR2 is SVGIG (reference sequence). This CDR3 is CAWSAGTSYNEQFF. The CDR3, as DNA: TGTGCCTGGAGTGCCGGGACTAGCTACAATGAGCAGTTCTTC. Full variable domain (rest looked up from reference TRBV30 and TRBJ2-1): SQTIHQWPATLVQPVGSPLSLECTVEGTSNPNLYWYRQAAGRGLQLLFYSVGIGQISSEVPQNLSASRPQDRQFILSSKKLLLSDSGFYLCAWSAGTSYNEQFFGPGTRLTVL.

The rearrangement uses TRBV20-1 and TRBJ2-7; 8 bases are a match to TRBD1. Trimming took 4 bases from V and 0 from J; bases not matched to a gene: 11. This CDR3 contains 16 residues. Germline V CDR1 and CDR2: DFQATT, SNEGSKA (reference sequence). This CDR3 reads CSANPKRRGHSYEQYF. The CDR3 DNA follows: TGCAGTGCTAACCCCAAACGCAGGGGGCACTCCTACGAGCAGTACTTC.

This clonotype occurred a few times. The chain is built from TRBV6-1 and TRBJ1-2; D is possibly TRBD1 (6 bases). Germline V gene lookup returns CDR1 MNHNS and CDR2 SASEGT. V was trimmed by 2 bases and J by 2 bases, leaving 9 bases between them. This CDR3 region has 14 residues. The CDR3 region has the DNA TGTGCCAGCAGTGAATGGACAGCAAACTATGGCTACACCTTC. It yields the protein CASSEWTANYGYTF.